The clone carrying this TCR beta chain was observed a handful of times. Per the original data handling: Amplifying reference gene primers gave estimates of nucleated cell counts. The data were produced by immunoSEQ multiplex PCR, yet TCRdb's version contains in-frame clones alone and is incomplete. From that table come the V and J calls and clone size; the DNA was used to work out D and trimming. The data show approximately 300,000 clones, around 89% seen once. Followed longitudinally, the Seattle patients had been enrolled during active infection. The source of the sample is a study of blood T cell repertoires in COVID-19. The germline gives CDR1 SQVTM, CDR2 ANQGSEA. The CDR3 is 16 residues long. V lost 6 bases to trimming and J lost 0 bases, with 21 bases between them.

This TCR derives from a woman aged 45 to 65 with COVID-19, enrolled during active disease. The sequenced material came from peripheral blood. This rearrangement joins TRBV29-1 to TRBJ2-7; D may be TRBD1 (5 bases). CDR3 protein: CSVANPPGIFSYEQYF. CDR3 coding DNA: TGCAGCGTCGCTAACCCCCCAGGGATCTTCTCCTACGAGCAGTACTTC.